What follows are 17 T cell receptor beta chains derived from one specimen sequenced in a study of blood T cell repertoires in COVID-19. Clones were sequenced by immunoSEQ multiplex PCR, and TCRdb holds only the in-frame ones, with some missing. The repertoire has around 260,000 clones, around 87% of them found once; the top ten carry roughly 2.5%. Sequencing was done on a sample of peripheral blood. These receptors were obtained from a woman in her forties or fifties with acute or convalescent COVID-19.

This CDR3 reads CASSFLGGRGETQYF. Here the CDR3 DNA reads TGTGCCAGCAGCTTTTTGGGTGGGCGCGGGGAGACCCAGTACTTC. This chain connects TRBV7-3 to TRBJ2-5, with D perhaps matching TRBD2 (5 bases). Trimming shortened V by 3 bases and J by 5 bases, and 16 bases separated the two germline ends. Germline V gene lookup returns CDR1 SGHTA and CDR2 FQGTGA. CDR3 size: 15 residues. Based on the CDR3 plus reference TRBV7-3 and TRBJ2-5, the full variable domain is GAGVSQTPSNKVTEKGKYVELRCDPISGHTALYWYRQSLGQGPEFLIYFQGTGAADDSGLPNDRFFAVRPEGSVSTLKIQRTERGDSAVYLCASSFLGGRGETQYFGPGTRLLVL.

The chain uses TRBV28 and TRBJ2-2; 9 bases agree with TRBD2. CDR1 and CDR2 (germline): MDHEN, SYDVKM. The V and J ends lost 4 bases and 2 bases, in that order; junction bases with no gene match: 2. There are 15 residues in the CDR3. CDR3 region: CASSSTSGNTGELFF. Written as DNA, the CDR3 is TGTGCCAGCAGTTCGACTAGCGGTAACACCGGGGAGCTGTTTTTT.

The gene calls are TRBV11-2 and TRBJ1-4; D might be TRBD1 (5 bases). The CDR3 is 16 residues long. V was trimmed by 5 bases and J by 7 bases, leaving 20 bases between them. CDR1 SGHAT and CDR2 FQNNGV come from the germline V gene. The CDR3 DNA is TGTGCCAGCAGCCAGGATAGGGGCTCACTGACTGAAAAACTGTTTTTT. Amino acid sequence: CASSQDRGSLTEKLFF.

A note on this clone: The same CDR3 arises from other DNA sequences in this sample as well. This sequence joins TRBV9 and TRBJ1-3, with D unresolved. In germline, CDR1 is SGDLS, CDR2 YYNGEE. V dropped 0 bases and J dropped 4 bases, with 11 bases sitting between them. The CDR3 is 15 amino acids. In DNA, the CDR3 is TGTGCCAGCAGCGTAGGAGGGAACTCAGGAAACACCATATATTTT. This sequence encodes CASSVGGNSGNTIYF. Filled out from reference TRBV9 and TRBJ1-3, the complete variable domain reads DSGVTQTPKHLITATGQRVTLRCSPRSGDLSVYWYQQSLDQGLQFLIQYYNGEERAKGNILERFSAQQFPDLHSELNLSSLELGDSALYFCASSVGGNSGNTIYFGEGSWLTVV.

This clone came up a few times. The chain uses TRBV5-4 and TRBJ1-2; maybe TRBD1 (5 bases). With 1 base removed from V and 8 bases from J, the gap between germline ends came to 12 bases. Germline V gives CDR1 SGHNT, CDR2 YYREEE (reference sequence). This CDR3 is built from 13 residues. Written as DNA, the CDR3 is TGTGCCAGCAGCTTGACACAGGCCGTGGGCTACACCTTC. This encodes CASSLTQAVGYTF.

A single count supports this clone. This chain connects TRBV7-9 to TRBJ1-5, with unresolved D. The germline V gene has CDR1 SEHNR and CDR2 FQNEAQ (reference sequence). The CDR3 loop spans 14 amino acids. Trimming took 7 bases from V and 2 from J, leaving 12 bases between them. The CDR3 nucleotides read TGTGCCAGCACGGACCTCGAGGGCAATCAGCCCCAGCATTTT. It codes for CASTDLEGNQPQHF.

The V gene is TRBV9, the J gene TRBJ1-5, with unresolved D. In germline, CDR1 is SGDLS, CDR2 YYNGEE. The V end lost 2 bases, the J end lost 6 bases, and 15 bases lay between the germline ends. The CDR3 loop spans 15 amino acids. The CDR3 reads CASSVSHGSAQPQHF. CDR3 DNA sequence: TGTGCCAGCAGCGTTAGTCATGGGAGTGCTCAGCCCCAGCATTTT.

This chain uses TRBV11-3 with TRBJ2-7; 12 bases align to TRBD2. J was trimmed by 7 bases and V by 5 bases; bases with no gene match: 12. CDR1 and CDR2 from the germline V gene are SGHNT and YENEEA. This CDR3 is 16 amino acids long. Here the CDR3 DNA reads TGTGCCAGCAGCGATGAACTAGCGGGAGGATCGGGGGAGCAGTACTTC. Translated, it gives CASSDELAGGSGEQYF.

This chain links TRBV30 with TRBJ1-4; unclear D gene. CDR1 and CDR2 (germline): GTSNPN, SVGIG (reference sequence). This CDR3 spans 13 amino acids. Trimming took 2 bases from V and 0 from J, leaving 4 bases between them. DNA of the CDR3: TGTGCCTGGAGTCTTACAACTAATGAAAAACTGTTTTTT. Its protein product is CAWSLTTNEKLFF.

Only a few counts were recorded for this clone. V gene TRBV5-5 combines with J gene TRBJ2-7; D remains ambiguous. Between the trimmed V and J ends, which lost 1 base and 0 bases, there was a span of 11 bases. Germline CDR1 reads SGHKS; CDR2 reads YYEKEE (reference sequence). CDR3 size: 15 residues. The CDR3 DNA reads TGTGCCAGCAGCTTGCGACTCCAGAGCTCCTACGAGCAGTACTTC. Protein: CASSLRLQSSYEQYF.

This clone is a singleton in its sample. The chain combines TRBV4-1 with TRBJ1-2, with 10 bases lining up with TRBD1. V dropped 3 bases and J dropped 3; count of bases not matched to a gene: 4. Germline V CDR1 and CDR2: MGHRA, YSYEKL. The CDR3 sequence is 15 residues long. CDR3 region: CASSHLDRGDYGYTF. CDR3 DNA sequence: TGCGCCAGCAGCCACCTGGACAGGGGGGACTATGGCTACACCTTC.

This clone turned up a few times. The CDR3 DNA sequence: TGTGCCAGTAGTATGCGTCGGACTAGCGGGAATGATCGCTCCTACAATGAGCAGTTCTTC. It is translated as CASSMRRTSGNDRSYNEQFF. The genes are TRBV19 and TRBJ2-1; 12 nucleotides agree with TRBD2. V shed 3 bases, J shed 0 bases, and the junction held 12 bases outside the gene matches. Germline V gives CDR1 LNHDA, CDR2 SQIVND (reference sequence). The CDR3 is 20 residues long.

The chain carries TRBV18 and TRBJ1-1; a possible D gene is TRBD1 (6 bases). Trimming took 3 bases from V and 2 from J, leaving 13 bases between them. Germline V lookup: CDR1 KGHSH, CDR2 LQKENI. The CDR3 length is 15 residues. CDR3 nucleotides: TGTGCCAGCTCACCTTCCAGGGGCCTCAACACTGAAGCTTTCTTT. As protein: CASSPSRGLNTEAFF.

Note on this clone: The junction departs from the called germline gene at one end, perhaps through a read error. The V gene is TRBV5-1, the J gene TRBJ2-5; 8 positions agree with TRBD2. Germline V gives CDR1 SGHRS, CDR2 YFSETQ. The CDR3 loop spans 16 amino acids. The CDR3 reads CARSLPGAGGGETQYF. DNA of the CDR3: TGCGCCCGCAGCTTGCCGGGCGCGGGCGGGGGGGAGACCCAGTACTTC.

The chain joins TRBV9 to TRBJ2-1; maybe TRBD1 (6 bases). CDR1 is SGDLS, CDR2 YYNGEE, per germline. Trimming removed 3 bases from V and 5 bases from J, with 15 bases in between. This CDR3 contains 15 residues. The DNA for the CDR3 is TGTGCCAGCAGCGAGAACCGCTGGGGGCACAATGAGCAGTTCTTC. It translates to CASSENRWGHNEQFF. Full variable domain (rest looked up from reference TRBV9 and TRBJ2-1): DSGVTQTPKHLITATGQRVTLRCSPRSGDLSVYWYQQSLDQGLQFLIQYYNGEERAKGNILERFSAQQFPDLHSELNLSSLELGDSALYFCASSENRWGHNEQFFGPGTRLTVL.

Concerning this clone itself: This same CDR3 is encoded by further DNA sequences in the sample. The chain uses TRBV11-2 and TRBJ2-3; 9 bases align to TRBD2. Losses at the gene ends were 5 bases for V and 0 bases for J; bases not matched to a gene: 3. Looked up from germline, CDR1 is SGHAT and CDR2 is FQNNGV. There are 15 residues in the CDR3. The CDR3 coding sequence is TGTGCCAGCAGCCCTAGCGGGACAAGCACAGATACGCAGTATTTT. This encodes CASSPSGTSTDTQYF.

This clone appeared a single time. One junction end disagrees with the germline gene, perhaps due to a read error. The chain uses TRBV29-1 and TRBJ2-1; no reliable D call. The CDR3 is made up of 10 amino acids. CDR1 is SQVTM, CDR2 ANQGSEA, per germline. This CDR3 reads CSLDGNEQFF. DNA of the CDR3: TGCAGCCTTGACGGCAATGAGCAGTTCTTC.